A single sample is the source of the 3 T cell receptor beta chains below, sequenced in a study of T cell responses to AZD1222 COVID-19 vaccine. Measured with immunoSEQ multiplex PCR; TCRdb has only the in-frame clones, and not every one. The sample contains roughly 150,000 clones, 91% of which appear only once. The sample consisted of peripheral blood, taken on day 0 of AZD1222 vaccination. Receptors originate from an adult in good health.

The chain joins TRBV19 to TRBJ1-5, with D possibly matching TRBD1 (6 bases). The germline gives CDR1 LNHDA, CDR2 SQIVND (reference sequence). V lost 1 base and J 5 bases, leaving 15 bases between the germline ends. The length of the CDR3 is 16 residues. CDR3 loop: CASSIGKDRPHQPQHF. CDR3 in DNA: TGTGCCAGTAGTATAGGGAAGGACAGACCCCATCAGCCCCAGCATTTT.

The genes are TRBV11-2 and TRBJ1-3, with 9 bases that match TRBD1. Germline V lookup: CDR1 SGHAT, CDR2 FQNNGV. Unmatched junction bases numbered 5, after V lost 1 base and J lost 7 bases. The CDR3 totals 15 residues. The CDR3: CASSLAGTGRNTIYF. The CDR3 region has the DNA TGTGCCAGCAGCTTAGCCGGGACAGGGAGGAACACCATATATTTT.

The chain links TRBV7-8 to TRBJ2-7; D is uncertain. With 2 bases removed from V and 3 bases from J, the gap between germline ends came to 8 bases. The length of the CDR3 is 13 residues. Per germline, CDR1 SGHVS and CDR2 FQNEAQ. The CDR3 reads CASSLIVFYEQYF. CDR3 nucleotide sequence: TGTGCCAGCAGCTTAATAGTCTTCTACGAGCAGTACTTC.